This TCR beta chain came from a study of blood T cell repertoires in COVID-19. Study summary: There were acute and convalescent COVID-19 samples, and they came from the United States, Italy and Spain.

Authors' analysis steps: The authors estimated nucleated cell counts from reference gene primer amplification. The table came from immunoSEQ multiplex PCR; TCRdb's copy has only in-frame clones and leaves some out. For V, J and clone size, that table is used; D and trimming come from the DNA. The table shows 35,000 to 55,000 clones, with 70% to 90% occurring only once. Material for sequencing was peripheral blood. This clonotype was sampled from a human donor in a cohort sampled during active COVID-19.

The CDR3 sequence is CAWSPIPNYGYTF. Here the CDR3 DNA reads TGTGCCTGGAGTCCCATCCCTAACTATGGCTACACCTTC. The rearrangement joins TRBV30 to TRBJ1-2; D remains unclear. The CDR3 has 13 amino acids. Germline values: CDR1 GTSNPN, CDR2 SVGIG (reference sequence). V gave up 2 bases and J gave up 0 bases, with 7 bases separating them.